This TCR beta chain stems from a study of T cell repertoires in aging, cancer and after chemotherapy. Study-wide findings and caveats: Immunological memory after chemotherapy cannot be judged from the repertoire data.

Trimming pared 2 bases from V and 3 bases from J, leaving 17 bases between. This CDR3 is built from 17 residues. Germline V lookup: CDR1 MNHEY, CDR2 SVGAGI. TRB rearrangements spanning V, D and J were amplified using mixed TRB-A/B primers. TCRdb reprocessed the multiplex PCR reads with MiXCR, giving one entry per CDR3 protein. The table shows about 6,700 distinct CDR3 sequences, with about 56% occurring only once. In regard to this clonotype: Its antigen is as yet unknown.

Peripheral blood genomic DNA, not sorted cells or RNA, was the template. Sample: blood. The chain carries TRBV6-5 and TRBJ2-1, with a tentative D call TRBD2 (5 bases). This sequence originates from a human donor with a solid tumor. CDR3 loop: CASSYRPPDYFYNEQFF. CDR3 coding DNA: TGTGCCAGCAGTTACCGCCCTCCCGACTACTTCTACAATGAGCAGTTCTTC.